The clone carrying this TCR beta chain was recorded many times. Its cognate antigen is unknown. The observed sequence ends 3 residues before the CDR3 terminus, with the missing tail filled in from the germline J gene. The data were taken from a study of T cell clonality in common variable immunodeficiency. Whole-study results and caveats: CVID subjects showed higher TCRbeta clonality than healthy controls.

Some clones are missing from TCRdb's copy, which holds only in-frame ones; the method was immunoSEQ multiplex PCR. The sample holds about 35,000 clones, and no clone turns up only once. This CDR3 contains 12 residues. Trimming stripped 1 base from V and 8 bases from J, with 6 bases between. Germline V gene lookup returns CDR1 SEHNR and CDR2 FQNEAQ (reference sequence). The source material was peripheral blood mononuclear cells. The receptor was derived from a person aged 18-69 years in good health. The J gene is TRBJ2-1, the V gene TRBV7-9, with D hard to call. CDR3 sequence: CASSLGRDEQFF. Incomplete CDR3 DNA: TGTGCCAGCAGCTTAGGACGGGATGAG.